The rows below give T cell receptor beta chains drawn from one sample of a study of PD-1 blockade in classical Hodgkin lymphoma. Here immunoSEQ multiplex PCR was the method, and the copy in TCRdb shows in-frame clones only, minus some. The table has more than 20,000 clones, about 94% seen once; the top ten hold approximately 5%. The sample taken for sequencing was peripheral blood mononuclear cells (PBMCs). The receptors derive from a human donor with classical Hodgkin lymphoma. The CDR3 runs from the conserved cysteine through the conserved F or W. The D gene is left open where the match is weak. Clone size is shown for a subset of rows, as once, few, many or a class of expanded clone.

TRBV7-8	-	TRBJ2-2	-	TGTGCCAGCAGCACCCCCGGGGGCACCGGGGAGCTGTTTTTT	CASSTPGGTGELFF
TRBV29-1	-	TRBJ2-1	once	TGCAGCGTCGATACAGGGTTCCGCTCCTACAATGGGCAGTTCTTC	CSVDTGFRSYNGQFF
TRBV5-6	-	TRBJ2-5	-	TGTGCCAGCAGCTTGGGCGTTAGCGAGACCCAGTACTTC	CASSLGVSETQYF
TRBV30	-	TRBJ1-2	-	TGTGCCTGCTCCCGGGGCCCTAACTATGGCTACACCTTC	CACSRGPNYGYTF
TRBV5-1	TRBD1	TRBJ2-7	-	TGCGCCAGCAGCTTGACAGGGGACCTCTACGAGCAGTACTTC	CASSLTGDLYEQYF
TRBV6-5	-	TRBJ1-5	-	TGTGCCAGCACCCGGTCCCCAACGAGTAATCAGCCCCAGCATTTT	CASTRSPTSNQPQHF
TRBV7-9	-	TRBJ1-4	-	TGTGCCAGCAGCTTAGTCGGTACTAATGAAAAACTGTTTTTT	CASSLVGTNEKLFF
TRBV7-2	-	TRBJ1-6	-	TGTGCCAGCAGCTTAGCGTTTTTTGTGTCGACCTATAATTCACCCCTCCACTTT	CASSLAFFVSTYNSPLHF
TRBV7-6	-	TRBJ2-5	-	TGTGCCAGCAGTCGAGGGGTGGGAATAGAAGAGACCCAGTACTTC	CASSRGVGIEETQYF
TRBV11-2	TRBD1	TRBJ1-2	-	TGTGCCAGCAGCTTAGGGCAGGGGGGAACCTATGGCTACACCTTC	CASSLGQGGTYGYTF
TRBV19	-	TRBJ2-2	few	TGTGCCAGTAGTATTTCACAGAACACCGGGGAGCTGTTTTTT	CASSISQNTGELFF
TRBV16	-	TRBJ1-1	-	TGTGCCAGCAGCCAATCGATGTATCAGGCATACACTGAAGCTTTCTTT	CASSQSMYQAYTEAFF
TRBV25-1	-	TRBJ1-3	-	TGTGCCAGCAGTACCAGGGCCCCTGGAAACACCATATATTTT	CASSTRAPGNTIYF
TRBV7-2	-	TRBJ2-3	-	TGTGCCAGCAGCTCCCGGTCAGATACGCAGTATTTT	CASSSRSDTQYF
TRBV6-6	-	TRBJ2-5	once	TGTGCCAGCAGCTATATAACAGCGATCGCCCAAGAGACCCAGTACTTC	CASSYITAIAQETQYF
TRBV7-9	TRBD1	TRBJ1-5	-	TGTGCCAGCAGTTCGGACAGGGGTAGGGGTCAGCCCCAGCATTTT	CASSSDRGRGQPQHF
TRBV27	-	TRBJ2-2	once	TGTGCCAGCAGTCGGAGCCTGAGAGGGGGGGCTGTGGGGGAGCTGTTTTTT	CASSRSLRGGAVGELFF
TRBV7-8	-	TRBJ2-5	-	TGTGCCAGCAGCCCAACGGGTATAGCTGCCGGGAGAGAGCAGTACTTC	CASSPTGIAAGREQYF
TRBV19	TRBD2	TRBJ2-1	-	TGTGCCAGTAGTATATCTAGCGGACACTCCTACAATGAGCAGTTCTTC	CASSISSGHSYNEQFF
TRBV7-3	TRBD1	TRBJ2-1	-	TGTGCCAGCAGCTTAGTTTCGGGACAGGGTCAATACAATGAGCAGTTCTTC	CASSLVSGQGQYNEQFF
TRBV6-5	TRBD1	TRBJ2-7	-	TGTGCCAGCAGTTACTCGGGGACAGGTGTCTACGAGCAGTACTTC	CASSYSGTGVYEQYF
TRBV5-1	TRBD1	TRBJ1-2	-	TGCGCCAGCAGCTTGGAGGGTAGGGGGCTTCGCGGCTACACCTTC	CASSLEGRGLRGYTF
TRBV25-1	TRBD1	TRBJ1-2	once	TGTGCCAGCAGTGGCCGGGACAGGGTAGTTGGCTACACCTTC	CASSGRDRVVGYTF
TRBV6-1	-	TRBJ1-5	-	TGTGCCAGCAGTGATGGGTCCGGGGAGAGTCAGCCCCAGCATTTT	CASSDGSGESQPQHF
TRBV27	TRBD1	TRBJ1-5	-	TGTGCCAGCAGTTTAATGGACGGACAGGGGGATCAGCCCCAGCATTTT	CASSLMDGQGDQPQHF
TRBV6-4	-	TRBJ1-5	few	TGCTCCTTTCGGTCGCAGCATTTT	CSFRSQHF
TRBV5-1	TRBD1	TRBJ2-3	-	TGCGCCAGCAGCTGGCAGGGTTCAAGGGGACAGTCCACAGATACGCAGTATTTT	CASSWQGSRGQSTDTQYF
TRBV7-9	-	TRBJ2-2	-	TGTGCCAGCAGCATCTCCTCAAGGGCTAATCTCCCTACCGGGGAGCTGTTTTTT	CASSISSRANLPTGELFF
TRBV11-2	-	TRBJ2-3	-	TGTGCCAGCAACTCCCGAGTAGCTGCAGATACGCAGTATTTT	CASNSRVAADTQYF